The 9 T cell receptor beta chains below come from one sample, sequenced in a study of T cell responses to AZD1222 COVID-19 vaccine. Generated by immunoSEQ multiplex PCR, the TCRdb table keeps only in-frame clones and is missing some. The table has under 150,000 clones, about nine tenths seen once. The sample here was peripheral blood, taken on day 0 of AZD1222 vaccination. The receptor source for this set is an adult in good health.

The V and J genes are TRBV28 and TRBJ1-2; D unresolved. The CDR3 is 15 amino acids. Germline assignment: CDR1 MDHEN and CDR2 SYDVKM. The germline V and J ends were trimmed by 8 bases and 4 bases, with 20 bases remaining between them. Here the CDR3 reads CASSFRSRYLYGYTF. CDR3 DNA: TGTGCCAGCTCCTTTAGGTCGCGCTACCTCTATGGCTACACCTTC.

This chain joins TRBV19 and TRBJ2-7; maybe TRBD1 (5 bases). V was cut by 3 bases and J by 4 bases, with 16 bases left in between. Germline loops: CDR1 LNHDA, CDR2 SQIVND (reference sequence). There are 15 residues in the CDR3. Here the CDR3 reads CASSIQQGRLYEQYF. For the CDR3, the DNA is TGTGCCAGTAGTATCCAGCAGGGAAGATTGTACGAGCAGTACTTC.

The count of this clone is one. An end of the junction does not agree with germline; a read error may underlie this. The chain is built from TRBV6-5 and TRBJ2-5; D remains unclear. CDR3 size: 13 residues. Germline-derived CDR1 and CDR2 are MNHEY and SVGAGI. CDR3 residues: CASSYSGQGTQYF. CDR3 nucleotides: TGTGCCAGCAGTTACTCGGGCCAAGGGACCCAGTACTTC.

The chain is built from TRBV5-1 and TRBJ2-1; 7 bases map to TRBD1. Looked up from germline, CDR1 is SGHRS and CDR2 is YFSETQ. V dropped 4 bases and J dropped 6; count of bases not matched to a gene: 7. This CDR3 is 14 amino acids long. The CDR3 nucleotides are TGCGCCAGCAGCCAGGACAGGCCCAGCAATGAGCAGTTCTTC. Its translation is CASSQDRPSNEQFF.

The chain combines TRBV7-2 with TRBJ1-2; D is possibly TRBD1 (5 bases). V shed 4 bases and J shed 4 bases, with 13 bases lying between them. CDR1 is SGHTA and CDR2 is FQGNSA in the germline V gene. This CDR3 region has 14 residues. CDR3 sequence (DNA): TGTGCCAGCAGCTCCCCCGGGACTACCTATGGCTACACCTTC. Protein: CASSSPGTTYGYTF. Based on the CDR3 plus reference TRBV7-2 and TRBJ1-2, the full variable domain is GAGVSQSPSNKVTEKGKDVELRCDPISGHTALYWYRQSLGQGLEFLIYFQGNSAPDKSGLPSDRFSAERTGGSVSTLTIQRTQQEDSAVYLCASSSPGTTYGYTFGSGTRLTVV.

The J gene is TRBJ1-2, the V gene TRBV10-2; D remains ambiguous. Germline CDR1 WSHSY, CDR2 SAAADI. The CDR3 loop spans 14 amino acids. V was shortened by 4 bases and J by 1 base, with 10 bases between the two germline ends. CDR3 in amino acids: CASSGGRVNYGYTF. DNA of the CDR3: TGCGCCAGCAGTGGGGGAAGGGTTAACTATGGCTACACCTTC.

The CDR3 loop is CSVEDQGRGTDTQYF. CDR3 nucleotide sequence: TGCAGCGTTGAAGATCAAGGTCGCGGCACAGATACGCAGTATTTT. V gene TRBV29-1 combines with J gene TRBJ2-3; no firm D call. From germline, CDR1 is SQVTM and CDR2 ANQGSEA. Trimming cost V 0 bases and J 1 base, with 11 bases left between them. This CDR3 has 15 residues.

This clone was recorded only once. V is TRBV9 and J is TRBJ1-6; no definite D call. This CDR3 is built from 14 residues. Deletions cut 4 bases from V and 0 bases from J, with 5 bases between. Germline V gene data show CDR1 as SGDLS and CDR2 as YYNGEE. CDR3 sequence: CASSWDSYNSPLHF. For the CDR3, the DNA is TGTGCCAGCAGCTGGGACTCCTATAATTCACCCCTCCACTTT.

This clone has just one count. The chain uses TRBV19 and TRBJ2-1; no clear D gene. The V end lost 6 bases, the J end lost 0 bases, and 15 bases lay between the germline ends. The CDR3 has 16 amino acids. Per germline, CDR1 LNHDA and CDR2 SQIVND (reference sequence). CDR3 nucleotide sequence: TGTGCCAGTAGAGTCGTTGCGGCCAGCTCCTACAATGAGCAGTTCTTC. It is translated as CASRVVAASSYNEQFF. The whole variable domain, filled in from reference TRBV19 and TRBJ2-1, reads DGGITQSPKYLFRKEGQNVTLSCEQNLNHDAMYWYRQDPGQGLRLIYYSQIVNDFQKGDIAEGYSVSREKKESFPLTVTSAQKNPTAFYLCASRVVAASSYNEQFFGPGTRLTVL.